The next 23 T cell receptor beta chains were all read from a single sample in a study of cytomegalovirus exposure and HLA in healthy donors. The PCR had 60 Vbeta and 13 Jbeta primers. The method was immunoSEQ multiplex PCR; TCRdb's version includes in-frame clones alone and lacks a portion of them. The sample consists of 95,000 to 100,000 clones, roughly 79% of them appearing once. Sequenced material: PBMCs. The source of these receptors is a man aged 35-49 years in good health and CMV-seronegative.

The chain is built from TRBV27 and TRBJ1-5; 9 nucleotides match TRBD1. The V and J ends lost 5 bases and 1 base, in that order; junction bases with no gene match: 9. In germline, CDR1 is MNHEY, CDR2 SMNVEV (reference sequence). This CDR3 has 17 amino acids. CDR3 amino acids: CASSPRRDRVSNQPQHF. The CDR3 coding sequence is TGTGCCAGCAGTCCGCGACGGGACAGGGTAAGCAATCAGCCCCAGCATTTT.

This chain links TRBV5-4 with TRBJ2-3; D may be TRBD1 (6 bases). The ends were cut back, 1 base at V and 6 bases at J, with 9 bases in the middle. This CDR3 region has 13 residues. Germline lookup yields CDR1 SGHNT and CDR2 YYREEE (reference sequence). The chain's CDR3 is CASSLYRADTQYF. CDR3 nucleotides: TGTGCCAGCAGCTTGTACAGGGCGGATACGCAGTATTTT.

The chain couples TRBV5-1 to TRBJ2-1, with 14 bases aligning to TRBD2. Germline V gene lookup returns CDR1 SGHRS and CDR2 YFSETQ. CDR3 length: 18 residues. With 0 bases clipped from V and 9 bases from J, the junction kept 11 bases outside the gene matches. The CDR3 region is CASSLGTRGLAGEIEQFF. The CDR3 DNA follows: TGCGCCAGCAGCTTGGGGACAAGGGGACTAGCGGGAGAAATTGAGCAGTTCTTC.

The chain couples TRBV30 to TRBJ2-3; 9 bases align to TRBD2. With V trimmed by 0 bases and J by 5 bases, 9 bases remained unmatched. From germline, CDR1 is GTSNPN and CDR2 SVGIG (reference sequence). The CDR3 has 16 amino acids. Here the CDR3 DNA reads TGTGCCTGGAGTGTACTTGGCGGGGGGGCCGGAGATACGCAGTATTTT. Translation gives CAWSVLGGGAGDTQYF.

This sequence joins TRBV28 and TRBJ1-5; 7 bases are shared with TRBD1. Germline CDR1 is MDHEN and CDR2 is SYDVKM. Germline trimming cut 3 bases from V and 6 bases from J; bases unmatched to any gene: 8. CDR3 length: 15 amino acids. In DNA, the CDR3 is TGTGCCAGCAGTTTTTGGACAGGACGGGGTCAGCCCCAGCATTTT. This encodes CASSFWTGRGQPQHF.

The chain carries TRBV10-3 and TRBJ2-2; D gene ambiguous. V lost 6 bases and J 3 bases, leaving 8 bases between the germline ends. Germline assignment: CDR1 ENHRY and CDR2 SYGVKD. The CDR3 sequence is 13 residues long. Here the CDR3 reads CAIRGPYTGELFF. CDR3 nucleotide sequence: TGTGCCATCAGGGGCCCGTACACCGGGGAGCTGTTTTTT.

The chain links TRBV6-4 to TRBJ2-7; D unresolved. Trimming removed 2 bases from V and 4 bases from J, with 6 bases in between. CDR3 length: 12 residues. Germline V gives CDR1 MRHNA, CDR2 SNTAGT. CDR3 in DNA: TGTGCCAGCAGTGACCTCTTTTACGAGCAGTACTTC. It is translated as CASSDLFYEQYF.

The chain combines TRBV10-3 with TRBJ2-7; the match to TRBD1 covers 7 bases. Trimming at V came to 7 bases and at J to 6 bases, leaving 9 bases not matched to a gene. Germline CDR1 ENHRY, CDR2 SYGVKD. The length of the CDR3 is 13 residues. Written as DNA, the CDR3 is TGTGCCATCACCTATACAGGGGTGGGCGAGCAGTACTTC. Translation gives CAITYTGVGEQYF.

This clone was seen more than once but under ten times. The rearrangement joins TRBV19 to TRBJ2-5; 13 nucleotides line up with TRBD2. The V gene end was trimmed by 5 bases and the J gene end by 3 bases; junction bases not matched to a gene: 6. Germline V gives CDR1 LNHDA, CDR2 SQIVND (reference sequence). The CDR3 length is 16 residues. The CDR3 DNA reads TGTGCCAGTAGTGCCGGGACTAGCGGGGAGAAAGAGACCCAGTACTTC. This sequence encodes CASSAGTSGEKETQYF.

The chain employs TRBV6-1 and TRBJ1-2, with 7 bases identical to TRBD1. Trimming cost V 2 bases and J 4 bases; bases outside gene matches: 1. Looked up from germline, CDR1 is MNHNS and CDR2 is SASEGT. This CDR3 contains 13 residues. CDR3 in amino acids: CASSEQGVYGYTF. The DNA of the CDR3 is TGTGCCAGCAGTGAACAGGGGGTCTATGGCTACACCTTC.

The chain uses TRBV27 and TRBJ2-3; TRBD1 might be the D (6 bases). The CDR3 runs to 14 residues. V dropped 5 bases and J dropped 1 base, with 10 bases sitting between them. Germline-derived CDR1 and CDR2 are MNHEY and SMNVEV (reference sequence). The CDR3 DNA follows: TGTGCCAGCAGTCTAAACAGGGGCACAGATACGCAGTATTTT. Translating it yields CASSLNRGTDTQYF.

The CDR3 region has the DNA TGTGCCAGCAGCCCACACGGGGGTCTGCAGCCCCAGCATTTT. Residues: CASSPHGGLQPQHF. The chain links TRBV27 to TRBJ1-5, with D perhaps matching TRBD1 (5 bases). The CDR3 contains 14 residues. CDR1 MNHEY and CDR2 SMNVEV come from the germline V gene (reference sequence). V was trimmed by 6 bases and J by 7 bases, leaving 16 bases between them.

The chain joins TRBV5-1 to TRBJ2-7, with D perhaps TRBD1 (5 bases). V was trimmed by 1 base and J by 1 base, leaving 9 bases between them. The CDR3 sequence is 14 residues long. From germline, CDR1 is SGHRS and CDR2 YFSETQ. CDR3: CASSLRGRSYEQYF. DNA for the CDR3: TGCGCCAGCAGCTTGAGGGGCAGGTCCTACGAGCAGTACTTC.

This clone was counted only a few times. The genes are TRBV4-1 and TRBJ2-3; a possible D gene is TRBD1 (6 bases). Germline V gene lookup returns CDR1 MGHRA and CDR2 YSYEKL. The CDR3 covers 15 residues. Trimming took off 2 bases at V and 2 bases at J, with 11 bases between the two ends. The CDR3: CASSQQQGSTDTQYF. CDR3 bases: TGCGCCAGCAGCCAACAACAGGGATCCACAGATACGCAGTATTTT.

This chain links TRBV9 with TRBJ2-3; D remains ambiguous. This CDR3 has 12 residues. V was trimmed by 0 bases and J by 6 bases, leaving 5 bases between them. Germline V CDR1 and CDR2: SGDLS, YYNGEE. The CDR3 DNA reads as TGTGCCAGCAGCGTAGCTCAGGATACGCAGTATTTT. Its translation: CASSVAQDTQYF.

The genes are TRBV6-5 and TRBJ2-7, with 7 bases fitting TRBD1. The germline V gene has CDR1 MNHEY and CDR2 SVGAGI. The trim removed 0 bases at V and 2 bases at J, leaving 4 bases unmatched. This CDR3 spans 15 amino acids. CDR3 sequence: CASSYSATGPYEQYF. The CDR3 nucleotides are TGTGCCAGCAGTTACTCAGCGACAGGGCCCTACGAGCAGTACTTC.

The chain couples TRBV6-1 to TRBJ1-3; no clear D. CDR1 is MNHNS and CDR2 is SASEGT in the germline V gene. The CDR3 sequence is 20 residues long. The V gene lost 0 bases and the J gene lost 0 bases, with 21 bases spanning the gap. Here the CDR3 reads CASSEALVRRRSFSGNTIYF. The DNA of the CDR3 is TGTGCCAGCAGTGAAGCGCTAGTTAGGAGACGTAGTTTCTCTGGAAACACCATATATTTT.

This chain links TRBV9 with TRBJ2-7; 7 nucleotides align to TRBD1. This CDR3 spans 15 amino acids. Germline CDR1 reads SGDLS; CDR2 reads YYNGEE. Losses at the gene ends were 3 bases for V and 1 base for J; bases not matched to a gene: 7. The CDR3 here is CASSAGAGGSYEQYF. The CDR3 bases are TGTGCCAGCAGCGCCGGGGCAGGGGGTTCCTACGAGCAGTACTTC.

The rearrangement uses TRBV19 and TRBJ1-5, with D possibly being TRBD1 (5 bases). The CDR3 extends over 15 amino acids. Per germline, CDR1 LNHDA and CDR2 SQIVND (reference sequence). Trimming took off 3 bases at V and 2 bases at J, with 11 bases between the two ends. CDR3 sequence reads: CASSIFLGGNQPQHF. The CDR3 DNA reads as TGTGCCAGTAGTATCTTTCTAGGGGGCAATCAGCCCCAGCATTTT.

This clone showed up just once. The rearrangement joins TRBV7-8 to TRBJ2-7; 8 bases align to TRBD2. V was clipped by 3 bases and J by 4 bases; unmatched bases: 2. Germline CDR1 SGHVS, CDR2 FQNEAQ. The CDR3 has 13 residues. CDR3 in amino acids: CASSFRGRYEQYF. Written as DNA, the CDR3 is TGTGCCAGCAGCTTCCGCGGGAGGTACGAGCAGTACTTC.

This clone occurred a few times. The rearrangement joins TRBV2 to TRBJ1-2; weak D call: TRBD1 (6 bases). The CDR3 length is 14 residues. V dropped 8 bases and J dropped 4 bases, with 17 bases sitting between them. Germline-derived CDR1 and CDR2 are SNHLY and FYNNEI. CDR3 loop: CASLEEGGSYGYTF. The CDR3 bases are TGTGCCAGCCTAGAGGAGGGGGGGAGCTATGGCTACACCTTC.

The rearrangement joins TRBV5-1 to TRBJ1-1; possibly TRBD1 for D (5 bases). The CDR3 contains 13 residues. The germline gives CDR1 SGHRS, CDR2 YFSETQ. Trimming removed 4 bases from V and 0 bases from J, with 7 bases in between. CDR3 DNA: TGCGCCAGCAGCCTAGGGGTGAACACTGAAGCTTTCTTT. Translated: CASSLGVNTEAFF.

The chain carries TRBV5-1 and TRBJ1-2; D is unresolved. Trimming stripped 3 bases from V and 2 bases from J, with 14 bases between. Germline-derived CDR1 and CDR2 are SGHRS and YFSETQ. The CDR3 loop spans 15 amino acids. This chain's CDR3 is CASSYPGRSNYGYTF. The CDR3 nucleotides are TGCGCCAGCAGCTACCCTGGGCGTTCCAACTATGGCTACACCTTC. The variable domain in full, with the rest retrieved from reference TRBV5-1 and TRBJ1-2, is KAGVTQTPRYLIKTRGQQVTLSCSPISGHRSVSWYQQTPGQGLQFLFEYFSETQRNKGNFPGRFSGRQFSNSRSEMNVSTLELGDSALYLCASSYPGRSNYGYTFGSGTRLTVV.